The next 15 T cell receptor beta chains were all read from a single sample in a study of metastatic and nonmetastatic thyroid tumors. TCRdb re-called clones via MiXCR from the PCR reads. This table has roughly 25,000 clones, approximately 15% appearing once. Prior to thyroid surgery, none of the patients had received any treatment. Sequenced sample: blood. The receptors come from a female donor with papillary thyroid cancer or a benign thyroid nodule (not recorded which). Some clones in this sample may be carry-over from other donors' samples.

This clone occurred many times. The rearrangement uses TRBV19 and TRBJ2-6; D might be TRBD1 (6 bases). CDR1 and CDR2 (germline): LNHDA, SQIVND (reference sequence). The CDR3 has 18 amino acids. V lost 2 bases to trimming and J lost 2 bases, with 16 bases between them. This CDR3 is CASSILAGDATGANVLTF. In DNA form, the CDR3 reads TGTGCCAGTAGTATATTGGCAGGGGATGCTACTGGGGCCAACGTCCTGACTTTC.

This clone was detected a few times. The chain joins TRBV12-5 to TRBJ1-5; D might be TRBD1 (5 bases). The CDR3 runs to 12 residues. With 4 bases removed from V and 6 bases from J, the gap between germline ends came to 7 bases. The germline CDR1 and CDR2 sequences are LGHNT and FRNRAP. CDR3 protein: CASGSGFQPQHF. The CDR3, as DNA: TGTGCTAGTGGTTCAGGGTTTCAGCCCCAGCATTTT.

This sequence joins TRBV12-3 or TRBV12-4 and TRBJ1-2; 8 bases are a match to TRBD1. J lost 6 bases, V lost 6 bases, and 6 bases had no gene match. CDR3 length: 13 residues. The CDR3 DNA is TGTGCCAGCAGAAGGACAGGGCCAAATGGCTACACCTTC. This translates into CASRRTGPNGYTF.

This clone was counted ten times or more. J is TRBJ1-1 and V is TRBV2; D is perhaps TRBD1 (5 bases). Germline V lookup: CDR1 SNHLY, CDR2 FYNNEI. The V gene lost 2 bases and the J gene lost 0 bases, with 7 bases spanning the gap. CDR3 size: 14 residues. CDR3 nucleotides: TGTGCCAGCAGTGAACAGGGCATGAACACTGAAGCTTTCTTT. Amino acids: CASSEQGMNTEAFF.

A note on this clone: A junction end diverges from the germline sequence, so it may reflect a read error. CDR3 nucleotide sequence: TGTGTCAGCAGCCCCCGGACAGGGAGCACTGAAGCTTCCTTT. Protein: CVSSPRTGSTEASF. This chain uses TRBV7-2 with TRBJ1-1; 8 nucleotides align to TRBD1. Germline V lookup: CDR1 SGHTA, CDR2 FQGNSA. This CDR3 contains 14 residues.

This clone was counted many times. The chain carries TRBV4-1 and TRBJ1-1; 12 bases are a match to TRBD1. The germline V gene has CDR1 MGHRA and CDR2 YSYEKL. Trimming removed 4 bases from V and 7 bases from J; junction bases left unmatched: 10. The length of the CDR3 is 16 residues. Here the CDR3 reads CASSRSGTGGAGEAFF. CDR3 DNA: TGCGCCAGCAGCCGGAGTGGGACAGGGGGCGCAGGTGAAGCTTTCTTT.

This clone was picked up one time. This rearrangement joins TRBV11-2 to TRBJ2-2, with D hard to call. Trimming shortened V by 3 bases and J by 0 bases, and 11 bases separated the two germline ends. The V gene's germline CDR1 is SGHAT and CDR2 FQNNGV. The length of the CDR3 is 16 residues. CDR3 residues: CASSFVAFTNTGELFF. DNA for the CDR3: TGTGCCAGCAGCTTTGTGGCATTCACGAACACCGGGGAGCTGTTTTTT.

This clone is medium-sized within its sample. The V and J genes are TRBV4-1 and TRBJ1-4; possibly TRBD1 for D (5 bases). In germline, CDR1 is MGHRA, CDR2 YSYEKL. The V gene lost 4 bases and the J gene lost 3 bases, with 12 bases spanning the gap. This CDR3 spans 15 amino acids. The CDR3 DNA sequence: TGCGCCAGCAGCCGGGGGGACGGCTCTAATGAAAAACTGTTTTTT. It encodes CASSRGDGSNEKLFF.

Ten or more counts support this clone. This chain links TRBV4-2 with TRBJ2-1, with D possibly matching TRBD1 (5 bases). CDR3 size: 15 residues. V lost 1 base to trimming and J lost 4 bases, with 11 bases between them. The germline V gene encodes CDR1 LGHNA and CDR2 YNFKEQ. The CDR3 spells CASSQGQGSYNEQFF. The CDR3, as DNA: TGTGCCAGCAGCCAAGGGCAGGGCTCGTACAATGAGCAGTTCTTC.

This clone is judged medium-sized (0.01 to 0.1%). CDR3 nucleotides: TGTGCCAGCAGTCCCCAGGCCGAGCAGTACTTC. The encoded protein is CASSPQAEQYF. V is TRBV6-2 or TRBV6-3 and J is TRBJ2-7; D is undetermined. Germline V gives CDR1 MNHEY, CDR2 SVGEGT. The ends were cut back, 5 bases at V and 6 bases at J, with 8 bases in the middle. The CDR3 has 11 amino acids.

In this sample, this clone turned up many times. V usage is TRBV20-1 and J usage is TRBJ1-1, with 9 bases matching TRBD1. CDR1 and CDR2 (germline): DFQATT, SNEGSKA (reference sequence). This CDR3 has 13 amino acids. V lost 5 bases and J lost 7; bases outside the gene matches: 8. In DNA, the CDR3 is TGCAGTGCTCTACACAGGGGGCAAGGTGAAGCTTTCTTT. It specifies CSALHRGQGEAFF.

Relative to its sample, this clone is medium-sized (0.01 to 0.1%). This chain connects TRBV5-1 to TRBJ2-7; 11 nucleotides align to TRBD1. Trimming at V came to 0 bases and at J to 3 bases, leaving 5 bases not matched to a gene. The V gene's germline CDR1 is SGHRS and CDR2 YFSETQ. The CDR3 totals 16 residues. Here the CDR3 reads CASSLGGQGAFYEQYF. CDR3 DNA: TGCGCCAGCAGCTTGGGCGGACAGGGGGCCTTCTACGAGCAGTACTTC.

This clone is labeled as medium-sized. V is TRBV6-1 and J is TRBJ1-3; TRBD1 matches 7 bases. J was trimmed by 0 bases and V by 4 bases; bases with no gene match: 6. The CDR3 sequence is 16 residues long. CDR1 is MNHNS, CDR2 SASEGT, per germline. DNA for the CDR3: TGTGCCAGCAGTGGTTTCAGGGGGATCTCTGGAAACACCATATATTTT. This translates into CASSGFRGISGNTIYF.

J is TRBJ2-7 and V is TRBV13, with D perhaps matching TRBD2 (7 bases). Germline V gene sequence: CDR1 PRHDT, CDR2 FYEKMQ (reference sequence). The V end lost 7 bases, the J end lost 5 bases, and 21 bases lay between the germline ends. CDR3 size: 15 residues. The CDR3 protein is CASKGGESPRDEQYF. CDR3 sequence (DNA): TGTGCCAGCAAGGGGGGGGAGTCCCCTAGGGACGAGCAGTACTTC.

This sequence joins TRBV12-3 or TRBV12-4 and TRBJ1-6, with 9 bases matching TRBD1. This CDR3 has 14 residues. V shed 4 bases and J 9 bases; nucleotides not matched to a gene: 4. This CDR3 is CASSWGQGFSPLHF. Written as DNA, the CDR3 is TGTGCCAGCAGTTGGGGACAGGGTTTTTCACCCCTCCACTTT.